This T cell receptor (beta chain) came from a study of control samples from healthy donors and cancer patients. Germline-derived CDR1 and CDR2 are MNHEY and SMNVEV (reference sequence). With 5 bases removed from V and 7 bases from J, the gap between germline ends came to 20 bases. This CDR3 comprises 16 residues. Produced via immunoSEQ multiplex PCR; TCRdb's table is partial and in-frame only. The sample includes approximately 220,000 clones, around 94% of them seen just once. This chain joins TRBV27 and TRBJ2-2; possibly TRBD2 for D (5 bases). The sample was blood. This TCR was recovered from a man over 45 in good health. CDR3 residues: CASSVPGPLAGGELFF. The CDR3, as DNA: TGTGCCAGCAGTGTTCCCGGGCCCCTAGCTGGCGGGGAGCTGTTTTTT.